This note documents a single TCR beta chain sequence. This sample was included in a study of blood T cell repertoires in COVID-19. CDR3 length: 19 amino acids. Germline trimming cut 1 base from V and 4 bases from J; bases unmatched to any gene: 17. Per germline, CDR1 ENHRY and CDR2 SYGVKD. Data came from immunoSEQ multiplex PCR; TCRdb stores just in-frame clones and leaves some out. The table includes approximately 210,000 clones, 70% to 90% detected once. The receptor was isolated from a woman aged 40 to 49 with acute or convalescent COVID-19. The chain couples TRBV10-3 to TRBJ1-2, with 8 bases identical to TRBD1. Sequenced sample: peripheral blood. The chain's CDR3 is CAISEYRGQEPRPVYGYTF. Here the CDR3 DNA reads TGTGCCATCAGTGAGTACAGGGGACAGGAGCCCAGGCCCGTCTATGGCTACACCTTC.